This T cell receptor beta chain was sequenced in a study of blood T cell repertoires in COVID-19. The wider study: The samples span acute and convalescent COVID-19 from the United States, Italy and Spain. Nucleic acid was either cDNA or gDNA, and it came from T cells, B-cell-depleted T cells, or PBMCs.

Original processing methods: Reference gene primer amplification gave nucleated cell count estimates. Using immunoSEQ multiplex PCR, the repertoire was profiled, and TCRdb retains in-frame clones only, with some absent. V and J calls and clone size come straight from that table; D and trimming were deduced from the DNA. The sample consists of over 200,000 clones, approximately 80% of them appearing once. Germline-derived CDR1 and CDR2 are MNHNS and SASEGT. The V gene lost 3 bases and the J gene lost 0 bases, with 18 bases spanning the gap. This CDR3 is 18 amino acids long. The sample holds one count of this clone.

The sequence came from a woman of 80 years or more with active or convalescent COVID-19. The V call is TRBV6-1, the J call TRBJ2-4; possible D gene TRBD1, 5 bases. Sequencing was carried out using peripheral blood. For the CDR3, the DNA is TGTGCCAGCAGTGATGCGCATCGTGGGGCTTTAGCCAAAAACATTCAGTACTTC. Residues: CASSDAHRGALAKNIQYF.